This entry lists 15 T cell receptor beta chains sequenced from one sample in a study of early T cells in non-severe SARS-CoV-2 infection. TCRdb reprocessed the 5' RACE reads with MiXCR, giving one entry per CDR3 protein. The data show around 93,000 distinct CDR3 sequences, with roughly 12% seen just once and approximately 4.4% held by the top ten. The sample consisted of whole blood, taken at baseline. These receptors were taken from an adult who was a healthcare worker with PCR-confirmed SARS-CoV-2 infection or an uninfected control (not recorded which).

CDR3 sequence reads: CATSDGQTNTGELFF. CDR3 in DNA: TGTGCCACCAGTGATGGGCAGACGAACACCGGGGAGCTGTTTTTT. This chain links TRBV24-1 with TRBJ2-2; D ambiguous. Germline lookup yields CDR1 KGHDR and CDR2 SFDVKD. The CDR3 consists of 15 residues. V was trimmed by 3 bases and J by 0 bases, leaving 7 bases between them.

This clonotype was seen more than once but under ten times. The V gene is TRBV2, the J gene TRBJ2-1; TRBD2 matches at 14 bases. The CDR3 runs to 16 residues. Germline-derived CDR1 and CDR2 are SNHLY and FYNNEI. V lost 6 bases and J lost 9; bases outside the gene matches: 10. In nucleotides, the CDR3 is TGTGCCAGCAGCGCGAGACTAGCGGGGGGGCCTAGTGAGCAGTTCTTC. Amino acid sequence: CASSARLAGGPSEQFF.

This clonotype has a single count. This chain uses TRBV10-2 with TRBJ1-3, with D tentatively TRBD1 (5 bases). The V gene lost 5 bases and the J gene lost 0 bases, with 11 bases spanning the gap. The CDR3 spans 15 residues. Germline lookup yields CDR1 WSHSY and CDR2 SAAADI. CDR3 amino acids: CASSWDPSSGNTIYF. For the CDR3, the DNA is TGCGCCAGCAGTTGGGACCCCAGCTCTGGAAACACCATATATTTT.

The V gene is TRBV30, the J gene TRBJ2-7, with 7 bases matching TRBD2. Trimming removed 0 bases from V and 2 bases from J; junction bases left unmatched: 4. Germline loops: CDR1 GTSNPN, CDR2 SVGIG (reference sequence). The length of the CDR3 is 14 residues. The CDR3 loop reads CAWSVGAGAYEQYF. As DNA, the CDR3 is TGTGCCTGGAGTGTTGGCGCGGGGGCCTACGAGCAGTACTTC.

The sample holds a few counts of this clonotype. The chain joins TRBV5-1 to TRBJ1-3; tentatively, D is TRBD1 (6 bases). The CDR3 runs to 15 residues. The germline V gene encodes CDR1 SGHRS and CDR2 YFSETQ. V was pared by 3 bases and J by 0 bases, with 10 bases between. CDR3 DNA: TGCGCCAGCAGCTCAACAGGGTTCTCTGGAAACACCATATATTTT. Its protein product is CASSSTGFSGNTIYF.

This clonotype was counted many times. The V gene is TRBV12-3 or TRBV12-4, the J gene TRBJ2-5, with TRBD1 matching over 10 bases. There are 14 residues in the CDR3. J gave up 2 bases and V 10 bases, and 7 bases lay outside the gene matches. This CDR3 reads CATKDRGFQETQYF. For the CDR3, the DNA is TGTGCCACCAAGGACAGGGGGTTTCAAGAGACCCAGTACTTC.

The chain joins TRBV6-5 to TRBJ2-6; maybe TRBD1 (5 bases). Trimming cost V 5 bases and J 1 base, with 12 bases left between them. Germline CDR1 MNHEY, CDR2 SVGAGI. CDR3 size: 16 residues. CDR3: CASSVDSASGANVLTF. The CDR3 bases are TGTGCCAGCAGTGTAGACAGCGCTTCTGGGGCCAACGTCCTGACTTTC.

This clonotype showed up many times. The rearrangement links TRBV7-3 to TRBJ2-3; TRBD1 aligns across 10 bases. V lost 0 bases to trimming and J lost 1 base; unmatched junction nucleotides: 16. Germline values: CDR1 SGHTA, CDR2 FQGTGA. The CDR3 totals 21 residues. CDR3 sequence reads: CASSLTGIPGQGPRGTDTQYF. The CDR3 DNA sequence: TGTGCCAGCAGCTTAACTGGAATACCGGGACAGGGGCCTCGTGGCACAGATACGCAGTATTTT.

This chain joins TRBV27 and TRBJ2-5; D tentatively fits TRBD1 or TRBD2 (6 bases each). The CDR3 contains 14 residues. V was clipped by 5 bases and J by 4 bases, with 14 bases between them. CDR1 MNHEY and CDR2 SMNVEV come from the germline V gene (reference sequence). Here the CDR3 reads CASSRGGPVETQYF. The CDR3 region has the DNA TGTGCCAGCAGTCGAGGGGGGCCAGTAGAGACCCAGTACTTC.

On this clonotype itself: A read error may explain this, as a much larger clone is one base away. The rearrangement joins TRBV2 to TRBJ2-3; 10 bases align to TRBD1. CDR3 length: 15 residues. The germline CDR1 and CDR2 sequences are SNHLY and FYNNEI. Germline trimming cut 7 bases from V and 4 bases from J; bases unmatched to any gene: 8. The CDR3 reads CASTQDRGNADTQYF. The CDR3 nucleotides are TGTGCCAGCACTCAGGACAGGGGGAACGCAGATACGCAGTATTTT.

The rearrangement uses TRBV7-9 and TRBJ2-3, with D maybe TRBD2 (6 bases). CDR1 is SEHNR and CDR2 is FQNEAQ in the germline V gene (reference sequence). The V gene lost 5 bases and the J gene lost 6 bases, with 21 bases spanning the gap. The CDR3 consists of 16 residues. The CDR3 region is CASSLPPGLLPDTQYF. DNA of the CDR3: TGTGCCAGCAGCCTACCCCCGGGACTGCTACCGGATACGCAGTATTTT.

This clonotype appeared a few times. The chain joins TRBV24-1 to TRBJ2-1; D is unclear. This CDR3 is 11 amino acids long. The V gene's germline CDR1 is KGHDR and CDR2 SFDVKD. The V end lost 5 bases, the J end lost 4 bases, and 2 bases lay between the germline ends. CDR3 DNA: TGTGCCACCAGTGTGTACAATGAGCAGTTCTTC. Encoded protein: CATSVYNEQFF.

This clonotype appeared a few times. This chain connects TRBV29-1 to TRBJ1-1, with D perhaps matching TRBD1 (5 bases). CDR3 length: 14 residues. V was cut by 7 bases and J by 4 bases, with 19 bases left in between. Germline loops: CDR1 SQVTM, CDR2 ANQGSEA. CDR3 sequence: CSGKVWGPGTEAFF. In nucleotides, the CDR3 is TGCAGCGGGAAGGTTTGGGGCCCGGGCACTGAAGCTTTCTTT. Full variable domain (rest looked up from reference TRBV29-1 and TRBJ1-1): SAVISQKPSRDICQRGTSLTIQCQVDSQVTMMFWYRQQPGQSLTLIATANQGSEATYESGFVIDKFPISRPNLTFSTLTVSNMSPEDSSIYLCSGKVWGPGTEAFFGQGTRLTVV.

Of note for this clonotype: A much larger clone sits a single nucleotide away, making a read error possible. V usage is TRBV18 and J usage is TRBJ1-6; 10 bases are shared with TRBD1. CDR3 length equals 16 residues. Per germline, CDR1 KGHSH and CDR2 LQKENI. V dropped 5 bases and J dropped 4; count of bases not matched to a gene: 5. DNA of the CDR3: TGTGCCAGCTCATCGACAGGGGGCGTGTATAATTCACCCCTCCACTTT. Residues: CASSSTGGVYNSPLHF. Using reference TRBV18 and TRBJ1-6 for the parts outside the CDR3, the full variable domain is NAGVMQNPRHLVRRRGQEARLRCSPMKGHSHVYWYRQLPEEGLKFMVYLQKENIIDESGMPKERFSAEFPKEGPSILRIQQVVRGDSAAYFCASSSTGGVYNSPLHFGNGTRLTVT.

This clonotype was picked up many times. V gene TRBV6-2 or TRBV6-3 combines with J gene TRBJ1-1; D possibly corresponds to TRBD1 (5 bases). This CDR3 contains 13 residues. Germline V gene sequence: CDR1 MNHEY, CDR2 SVGEGT. V was pared by 7 bases and J by 6 bases, with 15 bases between. CDR3 sequence reads: CASMQGGSAEAFF. The CDR3 DNA reads TGTGCCAGCATGCAGGGAGGGTCTGCTGAAGCTTTCTTT.